A selection of T cell receptor beta chains follows, all from one sample in a study of CD8+ T cells in alopecia areata. Measured with immunoSEQ multiplex PCR; TCRdb has only the in-frame clones, and not every one. The sample holds about 210,000 clones, approximately 70% seen once. The source material was CD4+ T cells sorted from blood, sampled at approximately week 45, from a patient treated with tofacitinib. The receptors originated from a human donor with alopecia areata. Both conserved end residues are part of each CDR3. D genes are given only for firm matches. Only part of the rows carry a size: once, few, many, or a class if the clone is expanded.

J gene,V gene,D gene,clone size,CDR3 DNA,CDR3 protein
TRBJ2-1,TRBV11-1,TRBD1,.,TGTGCCAGCAGCTCAAAGGACAGGGTGAATGAGCAGTTCTTC,CASSSKDRVNEQFF
TRBJ1-1,TRBV30,TRBD1,.,TGTGCCTGGAGCCACGGGACAGGGGATACTGAAGCTTTCTTT,CAWSHGTGDTEAFF
TRBJ1-1,TRBV29-1,.,.,TGCAGCGTTGTTAGCCGGGCGGGGAACACTGAAGCTTTCTTT,CSVVSRAGNTEAFF
TRBJ1-1,TRBV19,.,few,TGTGCCAGTAGCGAGGGGCTGAACACTGAAGCTTTCTTT,CASSEGLNTEAFF
TRBJ1-1,TRBV2,.,.,TGTGCACGGACAGTAGAGGCTGAAGCTTTCTTT,CARTVEAEAFF
TRBJ1-2,TRBV7-9,.,few,TGTGCCAGCAGCCAGGGTTACTATGGCTACACCTTC,CASSQGYYGYTF
TRBJ1-2,TRBV29-1,.,once,TGCAGCGTTGAGGTGGGAAGAGGGTATGGCTACACCTTC,CSVEVGRGYGYTF
TRBJ2-7,TRBV25-1,.,.,TGTGCCAGCAGGGAGGGGGCAGGGGCCGAGCAGTACTTC,CASREGAGAEQYF
TRBJ2-1,TRBV7-3,TRBD2,many,TGTGCCAGCAGCCCCGCCCCAAGCGGGGGGGCCTTGGAGCAGTTCTTC,CASSPAPSGGALEQFF
TRBJ1-1,TRBV6-5,TRBD1,few,TGTGCCAGCAGTTACGGGACAGGGGTCACTGAAGCTTTCTTT,CASSYGTGVTEAFF
TRBJ1-1,TRBV6-5,.,few,TGTGCCAGCAGTCCTGGGTCGGGCACTGAAGCTTTCTTT,CASSPGSGTEAFF
TRBJ1-2,TRBV5-4,.,.,TGTGCCAGCAGCTTGGATCCATTCTATGGCTACACCTTC,CASSLDPFYGYTF
TRBJ2-3,TRBV7-2,.,.,TGTGCCAGCAGCTTACAGGGAGGAACAGATACGCAGTATTTT,CASSLQGGTDTQYF
TRBJ2-1,TRBV27,.,.,TGTGCCAGCAGTTTTGAAGAGGGGAATGAGCAGTTCTTC,CASSFEEGNEQFF
TRBJ1-5,TRBV27,.,few,TGTGCCAGCAGTAGGAGGGGGTCAGGCAATCAGCCCCAGCATTTT,CASSRRGSGNQPQHF
TRBJ2-7,TRBV28,.,many,TGTGCCAGCTCCGGGCAGGGCCTCTACGAGCAGTACTTC,CASSGQGLYEQYF
TRBJ2-7,TRBV6-4,TRBD2,.,TGTGCCAGCAGTGACCTAGCGGCAACACCTTCCTACGAGCAGTACTTC,CASSDLAATPSYEQYF
TRBJ2-3,TRBV7-2,.,.,TGTGCCAGCACCACCGTGGGACTTAGGAGGGATACGCAGTATTTT,CASTTVGLRRDTQYF
TRBJ1-2,TRBV29-1,.,once,TGCAGCGTTGAATCCGCCGGCACTCGGACCAGCCACTATGGCTACACCTTC,CSVESAGTRTSHYGYTF
TRBJ1-1,TRBV9,.,many,TGTGCCAGCAGCGTAGGGTCCAACTTCCGACACCCGAACACTGAAGCTTTCTTT,CASSVGSNFRHPNTEAFF
TRBJ1-1,TRBV25-1,.,.,TGTGCCAGCAGTCGGGGTGGGGGGAATGAAGCTTTCTTT,CASSRGGGNEAFF
TRBJ2-1,TRBV5-1,.,.,TGCGCCAGCAGCCTTGGGGGGCCGGGACAGAATTACAATGAGCAGTTCTTC,CASSLGGPGQNYNEQFF
TRBJ2-5,TRBV7-2,.,.,TGTGCCAGCAGCTTACAGAGGGCGGAGACCCAGTACTTC,CASSLQRAETQYF
TRBJ1-1,TRBV29-1,.,.,TGCAGCGTTTCCCCGGGTGTCACTGAAGCTTTCTTT,CSVSPGVTEAFF
TRBJ1-6,TRBV5-1,.,.,TGCGCCAGCAGCTTGGCTGAGGGTTCACCCCTCCACTTT,CASSLAEGSPLHF